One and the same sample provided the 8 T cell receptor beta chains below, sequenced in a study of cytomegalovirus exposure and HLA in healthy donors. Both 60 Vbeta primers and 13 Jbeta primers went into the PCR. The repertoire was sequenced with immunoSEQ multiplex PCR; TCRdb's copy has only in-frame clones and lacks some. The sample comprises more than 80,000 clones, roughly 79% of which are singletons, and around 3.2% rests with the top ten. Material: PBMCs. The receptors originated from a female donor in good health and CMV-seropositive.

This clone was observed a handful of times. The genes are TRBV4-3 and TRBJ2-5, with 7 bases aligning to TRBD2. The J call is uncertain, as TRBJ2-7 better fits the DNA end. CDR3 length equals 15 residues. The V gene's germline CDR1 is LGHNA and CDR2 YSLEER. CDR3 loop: CASSQGRDYFYEQYF. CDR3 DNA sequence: TGCGCCAGCAGCCAAGGCAGGGACTACTTCTACGAGCAGTACTTC.

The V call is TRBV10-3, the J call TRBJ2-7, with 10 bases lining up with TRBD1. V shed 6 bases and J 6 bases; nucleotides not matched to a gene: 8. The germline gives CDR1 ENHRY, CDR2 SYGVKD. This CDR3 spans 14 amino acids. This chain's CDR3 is CAISETGTGVEQYF. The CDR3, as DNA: TGTGCCATCAGCGAAACCGGGACAGGGGTCGAGCAGTACTTC.

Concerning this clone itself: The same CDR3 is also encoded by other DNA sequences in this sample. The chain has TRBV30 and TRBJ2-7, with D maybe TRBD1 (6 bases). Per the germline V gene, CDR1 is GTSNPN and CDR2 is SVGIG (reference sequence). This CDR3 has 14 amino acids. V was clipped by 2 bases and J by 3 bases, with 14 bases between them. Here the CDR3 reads CAWSRWDINYEQYF. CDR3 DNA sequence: TGTGCCTGGAGTCGGTGGGACATAAACTACGAGCAGTACTTC.

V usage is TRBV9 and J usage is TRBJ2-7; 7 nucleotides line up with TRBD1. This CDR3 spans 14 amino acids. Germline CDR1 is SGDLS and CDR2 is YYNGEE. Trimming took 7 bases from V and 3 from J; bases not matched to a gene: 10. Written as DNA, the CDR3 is TGTGCCAGCGCACAGACAGGGAGCGGCTACGAGCAGTACTTC. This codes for CASAQTGSGYEQYF.

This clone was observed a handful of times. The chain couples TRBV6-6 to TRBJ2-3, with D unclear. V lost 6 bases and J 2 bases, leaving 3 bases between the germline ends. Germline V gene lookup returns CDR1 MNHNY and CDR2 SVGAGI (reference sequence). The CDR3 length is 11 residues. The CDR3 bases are TGTGCCAGCAGCCTCACAGATACGCAGTATTTT. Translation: CASSLTDTQYF.

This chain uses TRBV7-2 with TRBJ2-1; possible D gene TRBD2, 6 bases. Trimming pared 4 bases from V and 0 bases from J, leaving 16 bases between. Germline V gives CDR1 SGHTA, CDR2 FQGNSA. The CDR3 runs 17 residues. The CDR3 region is CASSSTGGLRSYNEQFF. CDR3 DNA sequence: TGTGCCAGCAGCTCCACTGGGGGACTGCGCTCCTACAATGAGCAGTTCTTC.

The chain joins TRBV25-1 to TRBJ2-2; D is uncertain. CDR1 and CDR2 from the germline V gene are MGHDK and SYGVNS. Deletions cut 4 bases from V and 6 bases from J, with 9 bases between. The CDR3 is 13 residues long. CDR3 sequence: CASSVQGAGELFF. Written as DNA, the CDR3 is TGTGCCAGCAGTGTTCAAGGAGCCGGGGAGCTGTTTTTT.

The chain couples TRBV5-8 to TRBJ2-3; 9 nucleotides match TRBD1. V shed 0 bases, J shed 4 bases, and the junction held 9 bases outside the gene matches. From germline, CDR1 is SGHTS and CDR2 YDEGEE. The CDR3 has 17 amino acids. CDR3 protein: CASSLVPGTGTADTQYF. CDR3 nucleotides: TGTGCCAGCAGCTTGGTCCCTGGGACAGGGACAGCAGATACGCAGTATTTT.